This T cell receptor (beta chain) was captured in a study of shared clonotypes between healthy human individuals. The investigators split CD4+ cells into a CD45RA+ naive subset and a CD45RA-negative memory subset. It was across several immunoSEQ plates that each subset's genomic DNA was evenly split. TCRdb's copy holds only in-frame clones and misses some; the assay was immunoSEQ multiplex PCR. In the table there are about 1.5 million clones, 98% of which are singletons. Only one count was recorded for this clone. Germline CDR1 SNHLY, CDR2 FYNNEI. V shed 6 bases and J 7 bases; nucleotides not matched to a gene: 6. The CDR3 runs 14 residues.

This TCR was recovered from a man younger than 40 in good health. The sample was naive CD4+ T cells sorted from blood. This sample's subset: CD45RA+ positively selected. The chain uses TRBV2 and TRBJ2-1; 10 bases match TRBD2. As DNA, the CDR3 is TGTGCCAGCAGGGCCGGGACTAGCGTTAATGAGCAGTTCTTC. Amino acids: CASRAGTSVNEQFF.